This T cell receptor beta chain is from a study of monozygotic twins with inflammatory bowel disease. Findings of the study overall: Healthy co-twins, by inverse Simpson, had higher TCRbeta diversity than their siblings with IBD. Nothing supported a single strong signal or clonotype that was associated with IBD. Limited statistical power may explain no repertoire similarity difference between concordant and discordant twins.

CDR1 and CDR2 from the germline V gene are MNHEY and SVGAGI. The CDR3 extends over 15 amino acids. TCRdb reprocessed the 5' RACE reads; each CDR3 protein has one entry and no DNA is given. The data include around 99,000 distinct CDR3 sequences; the top ten clones carry under 15%. On this clonotype itself: The target antigen is unknown.

This sequence joins TRBV6-5 and TRBJ1-2. Sequencing was done on a sample of blood. The receptor was isolated from a human donor with ulcerative colitis or Crohn's disease, or a healthy co-twin of an affected twin (not recorded which). The CDR3 is CASSYAASGTADYTF.